These T cell receptor beta chains were read from a single sample in a study of beta chain features in type 1 diabetes. The assay was immunoSEQ multiplex PCR, and TCRdb's table has in-frame clones only and misses some. The sample includes some 150,000 clones, 11% of them seen just once. The sample comprised central memory CD4+ T cells from blood. The receptor set was obtained from a man between 18 and 35 years old in good health. The CDR3 runs from the conserved cysteine through the conserved F or W. The D gene is left open where the match is weak. Size values are once, few and many counts, or a class for expanded clones, and some rows have none.

D gene,J gene,V gene,clone size,CDR3 protein,CDR3 DNA
.,TRBJ2-1,TRBV2,few,CASSEYRLEQFF,TGTGCCAGCAGTGAATACAGGCTAGAGCAGTTCTTC
TRBD2,TRBJ2-3,TRBV7-2,few,CASRASGLSTDTQYF,TGTGCCAGCAGGGCTAGCGGCTTGAGCACAGATACGCAGTATTTT
.,TRBJ1-1,TRBV11-3,.,CASSRRDTEAFF,TGTGCCAGCAGTCGGAGAGACACTGAAGCTTTCTTT
.,TRBJ2-5,TRBV6-6,many,CASSYGGLGKETQYF,TGTGCCAGCAGTTATGGGGGGTTGGGTAAAGAGACCCAGTACTTC
.,TRBJ2-3,TRBV7-2,.,CASSWDGFTDTQYF,TGTGCCAGCAGCTGGGACGGTTTCACAGATACGCAGTATTTT
.,TRBJ2-1,TRBV14,few,CASSQVGAQPYNEQFF,TGTGCCAGCAGCCAAGTCGGGGCGCAGCCGTACAATGAGCAGTTCTTC
TRBD1,TRBJ2-2,TRBV19,few,CATGTGSNTGELFF,TGTGCGACCGGGACAGGTTCGAACACCGGGGAGCTGTTTTTT
TRBD2,TRBJ2-1,TRBV7-2,many,CASSLAGLAKYNEQFF,TGTGCCAGCAGCTTAGCGGGACTAGCGAAATACAATGAGCAGTTCTTC
.,TRBJ2-7,TRBV9,few,CASSPYQVSYEQYF,TGTGCCAGCAGCCCATACCAGGTTTCCTACGAGCAGTACTTC
TRBD1,TRBJ2-2,TRBV7-2,.,CASTKGAGGELFF,TGTGCCAGCACCAAGGGGGCCGGCGGGGAGCTGTTTTTT
TRBD2,TRBJ2-1,TRBV4-2,.,CASSQPASGVRNEQFF,TGTGCCAGCAGCCAACCCGCTAGCGGGGTCCGCAATGAGCAGTTCTTC
.,TRBJ1-1,TRBV7-2,few,CASSLSQGRGFF,TGTGCCAGCAGCTTATCCCAGGGCCGAGGTTTCTTT